This T cell receptor beta chain is drawn from a study of OX40 agonist ivuxolimab in advanced cancers. Study-level background: With ivuxolimab, an agonistic anti-OX40 (CD134) antibody, patients were treated. All patients had ivuxolimab intravenously every 2 weeks at 0.01 to 10 mg/kg.

The cohort excluded patients with autoimmune disease history or systemic immunosuppression. Generated by immunoSEQ multiplex PCR, the TCRdb table keeps only in-frame clones and is missing some. The sample yields approximately 12,000 clones, more than 70% seen once. The source was CD4+ or CD8+ T cells sorted from blood, collected in a trial of the OX40 agonist ivuxolimab. The sequence came from an adult with an advanced solid tumor such as melanoma, head and neck, liver or kidney cancer.

The CDR3 DNA sequence: TGTGCCAGTAGTTTAAGACAGGGGGGAGGCAATCAGCCCCAGCATTTT. Amino acids: CASSLRQGGGNQPQHF. J is TRBJ1-5 and V is TRBV19; 9 bases fit TRBD1. The CDR3 contains 16 residues. Germline CDR1 and CDR2: LNHDA and SQIVND (reference sequence). V dropped 5 bases and J dropped 2; count of bases not matched to a gene: 7.